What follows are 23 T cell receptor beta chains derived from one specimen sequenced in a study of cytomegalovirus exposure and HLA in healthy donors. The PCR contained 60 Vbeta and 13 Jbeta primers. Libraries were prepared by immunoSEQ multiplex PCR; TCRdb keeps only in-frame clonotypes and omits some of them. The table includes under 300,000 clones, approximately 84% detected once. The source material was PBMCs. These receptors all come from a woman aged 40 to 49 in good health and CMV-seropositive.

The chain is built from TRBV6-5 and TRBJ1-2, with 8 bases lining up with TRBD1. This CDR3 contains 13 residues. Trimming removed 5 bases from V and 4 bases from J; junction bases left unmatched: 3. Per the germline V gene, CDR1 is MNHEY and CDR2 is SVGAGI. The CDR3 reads CASSRTGSYGYTF. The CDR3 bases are TGTGCCAGCAGTCGGACAGGGTCCTATGGCTACACCTTC.

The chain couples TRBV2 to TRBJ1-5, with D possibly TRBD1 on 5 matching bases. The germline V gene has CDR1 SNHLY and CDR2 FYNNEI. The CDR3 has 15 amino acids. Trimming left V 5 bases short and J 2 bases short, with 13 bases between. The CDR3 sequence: CASSTGIYGNQPQHF. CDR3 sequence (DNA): TGTGCCAGCAGTACAGGAATATACGGCAATCAGCCCCAGCATTTT.

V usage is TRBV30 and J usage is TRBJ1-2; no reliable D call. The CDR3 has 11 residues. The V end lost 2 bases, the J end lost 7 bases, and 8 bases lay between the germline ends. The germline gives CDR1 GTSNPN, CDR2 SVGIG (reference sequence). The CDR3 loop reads CAWSRTLGYTF. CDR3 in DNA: TGTGCCTGGAGTAGGACTCTTGGCTACACCTTC.

CDR3 region: CASSGRGGSFNQPQHF. The CDR3 DNA reads TGTGCCAGTAGCGGGAGGGGGGGATCGTTCAATCAGCCCCAGCATTTT. The chain uses TRBV19 and TRBJ1-5; D might be TRBD1 (6 bases). The CDR3 is 16 residues long. The V end was cut by 6 bases, the J end by 3 bases, with 18 bases between. Germline loops: CDR1 LNHDA, CDR2 SQIVND (reference sequence).

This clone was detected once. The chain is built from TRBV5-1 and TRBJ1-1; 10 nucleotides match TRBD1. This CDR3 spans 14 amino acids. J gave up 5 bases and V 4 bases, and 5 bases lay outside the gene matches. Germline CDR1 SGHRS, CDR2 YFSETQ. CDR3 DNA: TGCGCCAGCAGCCCGGGACAGGGGACTACTGAAGCTTTCTTT. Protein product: CASSPGQGTTEAFF.

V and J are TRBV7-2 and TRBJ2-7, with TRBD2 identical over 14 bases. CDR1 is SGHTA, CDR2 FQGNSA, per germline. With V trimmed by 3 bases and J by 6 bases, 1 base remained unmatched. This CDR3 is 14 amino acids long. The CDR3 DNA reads TGTGCCAGCAGCTTGGGACTAGCGGGGGTCGAGCAGTACTTC. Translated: CASSLGLAGVEQYF.

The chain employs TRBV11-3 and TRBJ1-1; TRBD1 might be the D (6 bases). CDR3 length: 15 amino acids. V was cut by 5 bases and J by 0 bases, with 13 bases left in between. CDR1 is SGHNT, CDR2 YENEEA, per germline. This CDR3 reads CASSQLQGVNTEAFF. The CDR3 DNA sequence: TGTGCCAGCAGCCAACTACAGGGAGTGAACACTGAAGCTTTCTTT.

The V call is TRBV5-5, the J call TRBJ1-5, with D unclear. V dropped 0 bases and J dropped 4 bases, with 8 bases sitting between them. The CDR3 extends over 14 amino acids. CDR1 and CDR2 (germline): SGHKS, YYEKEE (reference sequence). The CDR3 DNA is TGTGCCAGCAGCTTGGCCGAGCGGAATCAGCCCCAGCATTTT. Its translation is CASSLAERNQPQHF. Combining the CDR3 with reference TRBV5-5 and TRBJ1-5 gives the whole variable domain DAGVTQSPTHLIKTRGQQVTLRCSPISGHKSVSWYQQVLGQGPQFIFQYYEKEERGRGNFPDRFSARQFPNYSSELNVNALLLGDSALYLCASSLAERNQPQHFGDGTRLSIL.

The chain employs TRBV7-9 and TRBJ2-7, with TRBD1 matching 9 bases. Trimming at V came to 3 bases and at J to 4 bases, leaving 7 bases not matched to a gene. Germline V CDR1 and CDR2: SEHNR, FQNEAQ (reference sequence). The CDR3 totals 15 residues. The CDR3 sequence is CASSFAGGQGYEQYF. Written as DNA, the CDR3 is TGTGCCAGCAGCTTCGCCGGGGGACAGGGTTACGAGCAGTACTTC.

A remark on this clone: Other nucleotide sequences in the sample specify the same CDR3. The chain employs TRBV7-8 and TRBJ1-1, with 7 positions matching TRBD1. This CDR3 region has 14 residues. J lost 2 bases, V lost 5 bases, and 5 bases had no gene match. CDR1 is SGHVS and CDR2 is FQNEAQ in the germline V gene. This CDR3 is CASSLRQGNTEAFF. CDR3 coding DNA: TGTGCCAGCAGCCTCAGACAGGGAAACACTGAAGCTTTCTTT.

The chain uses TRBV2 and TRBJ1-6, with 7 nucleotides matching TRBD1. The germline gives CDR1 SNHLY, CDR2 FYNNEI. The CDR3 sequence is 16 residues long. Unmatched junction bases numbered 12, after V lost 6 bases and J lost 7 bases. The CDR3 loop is CASSASRQGANSPLHF. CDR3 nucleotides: TGTGCCAGCAGCGCATCCCGACAGGGAGCGAATTCACCCCTCCACTTT.

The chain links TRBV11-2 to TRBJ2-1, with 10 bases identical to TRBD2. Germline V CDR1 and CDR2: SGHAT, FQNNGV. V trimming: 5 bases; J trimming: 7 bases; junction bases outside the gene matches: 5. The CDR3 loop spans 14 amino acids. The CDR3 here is CASSLPGLANEQFF. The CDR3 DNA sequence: TGTGCCAGCAGCCTGCCGGGACTAGCGAATGAGCAGTTCTTC.

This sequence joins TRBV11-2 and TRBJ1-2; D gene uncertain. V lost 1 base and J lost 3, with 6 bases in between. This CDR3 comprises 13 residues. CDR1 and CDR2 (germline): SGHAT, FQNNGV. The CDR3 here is CASSLGGDYGYTF. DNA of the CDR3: TGTGCCAGCAGCTTAGGAGGTGACTATGGCTACACCTTC.

The DNA for the CDR3 is TGTGCCAGTAGTATGGAAGCGGGAGGGTGGAATGAGCAGTTCTTC. This sequence encodes CASSMEAGGWNEQFF. The genes are TRBV19 and TRBJ2-1; 10 bases are shared with TRBD2. The V gene's germline CDR1 is LNHDA and CDR2 SQIVND (reference sequence). The trim removed 3 bases at V and 7 bases at J, leaving 6 bases unmatched. This CDR3 has 15 residues.

This CDR3 is CSIRWDRGMNEQFF. In nucleotides, the CDR3 is TGCAGCATCCGCTGGGACAGGGGCATGAATGAGCAGTTCTTC. The chain recombines TRBV29-1 with TRBJ2-1; 10 bases agree with TRBD1. Germline V gene data show CDR1 as SQVTM and CDR2 as ANQGSEA. The trim removed 8 bases at V and 7 bases at J, leaving 11 bases unmatched. The CDR3 totals 14 residues.

This CDR3 reads CASSSTAAGSSYEQYF. CDR3 in DNA: TGTGCCAGCAGTTCCACGGCAGCGGGGAGCTCCTACGAGCAGTACTTC. The chain recombines TRBV28 with TRBJ2-7, with 7 bases matching TRBD2. Germline lookup yields CDR1 MDHEN and CDR2 SYDVKM. Trimming cost V 4 bases and J 0 bases; bases outside gene matches: 9. The CDR3 is 16 amino acids.

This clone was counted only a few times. The CDR3 loop is CASTGTGVGYEQYF. In DNA, the CDR3 is TGTGCCAGCACCGGGACAGGGGTGGGCTACGAGCAGTACTTC. The rearrangement links TRBV2 to TRBJ2-7; the match to TRBD1 covers 10 bases. Germline CDR1 SNHLY, CDR2 FYNNEI. CDR3 size: 14 residues. After removal of 7 bases from V and 3 bases from J, the junction contained 6 bases not matched to a gene.

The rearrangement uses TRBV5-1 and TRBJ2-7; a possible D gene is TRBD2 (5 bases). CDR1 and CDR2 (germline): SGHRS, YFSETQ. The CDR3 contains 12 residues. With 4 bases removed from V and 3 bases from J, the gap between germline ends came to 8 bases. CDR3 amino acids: CASSQDFYEQYF. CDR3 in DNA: TGCGCCAGCAGCCAGGACTTCTACGAGCAGTACTTC.

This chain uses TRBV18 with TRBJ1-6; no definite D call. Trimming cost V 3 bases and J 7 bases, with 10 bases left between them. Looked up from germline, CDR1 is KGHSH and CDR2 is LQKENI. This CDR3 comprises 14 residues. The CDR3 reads CASSPELTNSPLHF. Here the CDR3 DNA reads TGTGCCAGCTCACCGGAGTTAACGAATTCACCCCTCCACTTT.

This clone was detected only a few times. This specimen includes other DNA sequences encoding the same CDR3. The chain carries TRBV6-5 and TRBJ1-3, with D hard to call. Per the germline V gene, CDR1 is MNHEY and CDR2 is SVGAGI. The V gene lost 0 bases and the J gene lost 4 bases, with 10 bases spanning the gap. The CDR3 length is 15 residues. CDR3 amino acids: CASSYSGGSGNTIYF. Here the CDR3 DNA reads TGTGCCAGCAGTTACTCGGGAGGGTCCGGAAACACCATATATTTT.

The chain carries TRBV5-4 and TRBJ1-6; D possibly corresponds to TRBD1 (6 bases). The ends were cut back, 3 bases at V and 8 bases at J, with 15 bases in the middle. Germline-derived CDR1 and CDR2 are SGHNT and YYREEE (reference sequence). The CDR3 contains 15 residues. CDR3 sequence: CASSSGAAGDSPLHF. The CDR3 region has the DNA TGTGCCAGCAGCTCGGGGGCCGCGGGGGATTCACCCCTCCACTTT.

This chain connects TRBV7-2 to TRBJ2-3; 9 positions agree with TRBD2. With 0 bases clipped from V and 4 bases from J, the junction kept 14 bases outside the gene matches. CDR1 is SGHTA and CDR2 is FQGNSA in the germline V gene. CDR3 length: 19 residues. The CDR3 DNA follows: TGTGCCAGCAGCTTAGCGCTCGTTGCGGGAGGGCCAAATGCAGATACGCAGTATTTT. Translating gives CASSLALVAGGPNADTQYF.

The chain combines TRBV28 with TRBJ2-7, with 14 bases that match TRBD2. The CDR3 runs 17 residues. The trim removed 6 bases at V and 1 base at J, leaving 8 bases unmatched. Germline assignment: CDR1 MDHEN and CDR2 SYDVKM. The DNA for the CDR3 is TGTGCCAGCAGCCCCGGGACTAGCGGGAGAAAATCCTACGAGCAGTACTTC. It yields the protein CASSPGTSGRKSYEQYF.